This TCR beta chain was found in a study of T cells after yellow fever vaccination. For TCR, cDNA came from 5'RACE template switching, which added a universal primer site and UMIs. TCRdb re-derived calls from the 5' RACE reads in MiXCR, one entry per CDR3 protein. The sample lists 25,000 to 35,000 distinct CDR3 sequences, 4.4% occurring once. V shed 0 bases and J shed 4 bases, with 11 bases lying between them. Germline V gene lookup returns CDR1 SGHKS and CDR2 YYEKEE (reference sequence). The CDR3 runs to 15 residues. Study-wide points: The study re-detected most primary-vaccination clones after the booster (96% CD4, 88% CD8).

This clonotype came up many times. The antigen remains undetermined. This rearrangement joins TRBV5-5 to TRBJ1-5; no reliable D call. This TCR was sampled from a man aged 30-40 years who received the YFV17D yellow fever vaccine. The material was CD8+ T cells sorted from PBMCs, obtained 5 days after the yellow fever booster vaccination. This CDR3 reads CASSLANSLNQPQHF. The CDR3 DNA sequence: TGTGCCAGCAGCTTGGCCAACAGTTTAAATCAGCCCCAGCATTTT.